These 10 T cell receptor beta chains came from one sample sequenced in a study of blood T cell repertoires in COVID-19. The data were produced by immunoSEQ multiplex PCR, yet TCRdb's version contains in-frame clones alone and is incomplete. The table records some 240,000 clones, 84% of them present only once. The sample was peripheral blood. The receptors derive from a woman aged 40 to 50 who had recovered from COVID-19.

The chain has TRBV12-1 and TRBJ2-7; the table's D call TRBD2 went unverified against the DNA. TRBV12-1 is marked as a pseudogene. The CDR3 extends over 13 amino acids. CDR3 nucleotides: TGTGCCAGCAGCTTTCAGAGAGGTCACGAGCAGTACTTC. Its translation is CASSFQRGHEQYF.

The rearrangement links TRBV20-1 to TRBJ2-3; TRBD1 matches at 7 bases. CDR3 size: 14 residues. The junction had 9 bases not matched to a gene; V was cut back by 3 bases and J by 6 bases. Germline V gene data show CDR1 as DFQATT and CDR2 as SNEGSKA (reference sequence). The CDR3 nucleotides read TGCAGTGCTAGTGAGGGGGCCGCAATGGATACGCAGTATTTT. Translation gives CSASEGAAMDTQYF.

This chain links TRBV5-4 with TRBJ2-4, with 9 nucleotides matching TRBD1. The CDR3 covers 13 residues. CDR1 and CDR2 from the germline V gene are SGHNT and YYREEE (reference sequence). Trimming removed 4 bases from V and 9 bases from J; junction bases left unmatched: 5. CDR3 nucleotides: TGTGCCAGCAGCCCCGGACAGGGGTCCATTCAGTACTTC. This encodes CASSPGQGSIQYF.

This chain connects TRBV18 to TRBJ2-5; D unresolved. Per germline, CDR1 KGHSH and CDR2 LQKENI. This CDR3 has 13 amino acids. The V end lost 3 bases, the J end lost 5 bases, and 10 bases lay between the germline ends. CDR3 DNA sequence: TGTGCCAGCTCACCCGCCGAGTTTGAGACCCAGTACTTC. As protein: CASSPAEFETQYF.

The genes are TRBV5-6 and TRBJ2-3; D uncertain. Deletions cut 4 bases from V and 4 bases from J, with 19 bases between. The CDR3 runs 16 residues. The V gene's germline CDR1 is SGHDT and CDR2 YYEEEE. CDR3 sequence (DNA): TGTGCCAGCAGCCTATACGGCGGATATAGCCCAGATACGCAGTATTTT. Translating it yields CASSLYGGYSPDTQYF.

This chain connects TRBV28 to TRBJ1-5; D unresolved. Trimming shortened V by 4 bases and J by 9 bases, and 10 bases separated the two germline ends. From germline, CDR1 is MDHEN and CDR2 SYDVKM. The CDR3 runs to 12 residues. The DNA of the CDR3 is TGTGCCAGCAGTTCCGGAGATGCGCCCCAGCATTTT. Translated, it gives CASSSGDAPQHF.

The chain uses TRBV5-1 and TRBJ2-2; 8 bases align to TRBD1. Germline V CDR1 and CDR2: SGHRS, YFSETQ. CDR3 length: 15 residues. J lost 3 bases, V lost 6 bases, and 7 bases had no gene match. Here the CDR3 DNA reads TGCGCCAGCACAATTCAGGGGGCCTACACCGGGGAGCTGTTTTTT. Encoded protein: CASTIQGAYTGELFF.

The chain is built from TRBV5-1 and TRBJ2-1; 8 nucleotides line up with TRBD1. This CDR3 is built from 14 residues. Germline assignment: CDR1 SGHRS and CDR2 YFSETQ. J gave up 5 bases and V 4 bases, and 5 bases lay outside the gene matches. The CDR3 reads CASSTGTGHNEQFF. As DNA, the CDR3 is TGCGCCAGCAGCACCGGGACAGGACACAATGAGCAGTTCTTC.

The V gene is TRBV27, the J gene TRBJ1-2; D possibly corresponds to TRBD1 (5 bases). V gave up 6 bases and J gave up 2 bases, with 16 bases separating them. CDR1 is MNHEY, CDR2 SMNVEV, per germline (reference sequence). The CDR3 is 15 residues long. Here the CDR3 reads CASSAVGGVNYGYTF. CDR3 DNA sequence: TGTGCCAGCAGCGCCGTGGGGGGAGTCAACTATGGCTACACCTTC.

This rearrangement joins TRBV2 to TRBJ1-5; 11 bases match TRBD1. Germline V gene lookup returns CDR1 SNHLY and CDR2 FYNNEI. The CDR3 extends over 14 amino acids. Trimming at V came to 4 bases and at J to 8 bases, leaving 4 bases not matched to a gene. CDR3 region: CASSGTGGGEPQHF. DNA of the CDR3: TGTGCCAGCAGTGGGACAGGGGGCGGGGAGCCCCAGCATTTT.